Below are 17 T cell receptor beta chains sequenced from a single sample in a study of T cells in Graves' hyperthyroidism and ophthalmopathy. Using RNA transcripts as the source, TCR beta CDR3 regions were amplified. TCR CDR3 underwent first-round RT-PCR with the HTBI primer set. One entry per CDR3 protein results from TCRdb running MiXCR on the multiplex PCR reads. The top ten hold roughly 17% of the sample, which has 690,000 or so distinct CDR3 sequences, 15% to 20% seen once. The sample was blood. These receptor sequences come from a woman between 50 and 59 years old with Graves' hyperthyroidism that later progressed to Graves' ophthalmopathy.

This rearrangement joins TRBV11-3 to TRBJ2-7; maybe TRBD1 (6 bases). V was clipped by 5 bases and J by 3 bases, with 20 bases between them. CDR3 length: 16 residues. Per the germline V gene, CDR1 is SGHNT and CDR2 is YENEEA. The CDR3 sequence: CASSHKPPGHHYEQYF. CDR3 sequence (DNA): TGTGCCAGCAGCCATAAGCCCCCGGGACACCACTACGAGCAGTACTTC.

This clonotype was seen a handful of times. The gene calls are TRBV29-1 and TRBJ1-3, with 8 nucleotides matching TRBD1. Losses at the gene ends were 1 base for V and 2 bases for J; bases not matched to a gene: 7. Germline V gene data show CDR1 as SQVTM and CDR2 as ANQGSEA. CDR3 length: 16 residues. DNA for the CDR3: TGCAGCGTTGAAGGAAAACAGGGGGAGGCTGGAAACACCATATATTTT. Translating gives CSVEGKQGEAGNTIYF.

To note about this clonotype: A much larger clonotype is one base distant, so this may be a read error. Because it lacks the conserved phenylalanine or tryptophan at the end, this CDR3 is likely a read error. The V and J genes are TRBV12-3 or TRBV12-4 and TRBJ2-5; 7 positions agree with TRBD2. J lost 1 base, V lost 6 bases, and 11 bases had no gene match. This CDR3 contains 16 residues. The CDR3 DNA sequence: TGTGCCAGCAGCCCCCTGGGAGGGACGGGCCAAGAGACCCAGTACCTC. This gives the protein CASSPLGGTGQETQYL.

The gene calls are TRBV30 and TRBJ2-7, with 8 bases that match TRBD1. Germline CDR1 is GTSNPN and CDR2 is SVGIG (reference sequence). The V gene end was trimmed by 0 bases and the J gene end by 3 bases; junction bases not matched to a gene: 4. This CDR3 region has 14 residues. This CDR3 is CAWSVWDRHYEQYF. The DNA for the CDR3 is TGTGCCTGGAGTGTATGGGACAGGCACTACGAGCAGTACTTC.

This chain links TRBV20-1 with TRBJ2-5; TRBD2 might be the D (5 bases). From germline, CDR1 is DFQATT and CDR2 SNEGSKA (reference sequence). The V gene lost 6 bases and the J gene lost 4 bases, with 12 bases spanning the gap. The CDR3 sequence is 12 residues long. The CDR3 DNA follows: TGCAGTGCCGCACTAGGACTAGAGACCCAGTACTTC. Translation gives CSAALGLETQYF.

A word on this clonotype: Mismatch with germline at one junction end may stem from a read error. The rearrangement joins TRBV5-5 to TRBJ1-1; D is possibly TRBD1 (5 bases). CDR3 length: 15 residues. CDR1 SGHKS and CDR2 YYEKEE come from the germline V gene (reference sequence). CDR3 sequence: CASRLGGQVRTEAFF. The CDR3, as DNA: TGTGCCAGCAGGTTGGGAGGACAAGTCAGGACTGAAGCTTTCTTT.

This clonotype was seen a few times. V gene TRBV4-1 combines with J gene TRBJ2-1; D possibly corresponds to TRBD2 (7 bases). Germline V gene data show CDR1 as MGHRA and CDR2 as YSYEKL. This CDR3 spans 16 amino acids. V lost 1 base and J 8 bases, leaving 18 bases between the germline ends. In DNA form, the CDR3 reads TGCGCCAGCAGCCAAGTCGGGACTACAGGGTACGATGAGCAGTTCTTC. This sequence encodes CASSQVGTTGYDEQFF.

This clonotype has ten or more counts. The chain couples TRBV3-1 to TRBJ1-2; D is unclear. Trimming removed 0 bases at V and 5 bases at J, with 10 bases between. The CDR3 has 14 amino acids. CDR1 and CDR2 (germline): LGHDT, YNNKEL (reference sequence). The CDR3 loop reads CASSQDSVSYGYTF. The CDR3 nucleotides are TGTGCCAGCAGCCAAGATTCGGTGTCATATGGCTACACCTTC.

About this clonotype: At one of its ends the junction is not consistent with the germline gene, which may arise from a read error. V usage is TRBV3-1 and J usage is TRBJ1-4; TRBD1 matches 8 bases. This CDR3 has 15 amino acids. The germline V gene has CDR1 LGHDT and CDR2 YNNKEL (reference sequence). The CDR3 DNA reads as TGTGCCAGCGGCCAAGCTAACAGGGGGAATGAAAAACTGTTTTTT. Translating gives CASGQANRGNEKLFF.

This clonotype was seen repeatedly, ten times or more. The chain links TRBV4-2 to TRBJ2-7; D perhaps matches TRBD1 (6 bases). Deletions cut 4 bases from V and 3 bases from J, with 10 bases between. In germline, CDR1 is LGHNA, CDR2 YNFKEQ. The CDR3 has 13 residues. CDR3 sequence reads: CASSLVDSYEQYF. The CDR3, as DNA: TGTGCCAGCAGCCTCGTGGACAGCTACGAGCAGTACTTC.

Turning to this clonotype: It may be a read error: a sequence one base away is much more abundant. V and J are TRBV6-1 and TRBJ2-6, with 11 bases fitting TRBD1. The CDR3 length is 17 residues. Germline-derived CDR1 and CDR2 are MNHNS and SASEGT. J lost 5 bases, V lost 1 base, and 4 bases had no gene match. DNA of the CDR3: TGTGCCAGCAGTGAAGGGACAGGGGGCACTAGGGCCAACGTCCTGACTTTC. Its translation is CASSEGTGGTRANVLTF.

The chain couples TRBV10-1 to TRBJ1-2; D perhaps matches TRBD1 (5 bases). The CDR3 is 15 amino acids. Deletions cut 7 bases from V and 2 bases from J, with 17 bases between. The germline CDR1 and CDR2 sequences are WNHNN and SYGVQD (reference sequence). The CDR3: CASIVDRDENYGYTF. The CDR3 nucleotides are TGCGCCAGCATTGTGGACCGGGACGAGAACTATGGCTACACCTTC.

There are many counts of this clonotype. The gene calls are TRBV12-3 or TRBV12-4 and TRBJ2-5; D unresolved. Trimming left V 4 bases short and J 3 bases short, with 15 bases between. The CDR3 has 15 amino acids. The DNA of the CDR3 is TGTGCCAGCAGTTCCCCGGGTCGGACCGAAGAGACCCAGTACTTC. Encoded protein: CASSSPGRTEETQYF.

The chain uses TRBV19 and TRBJ2-7; D gene uncertain. This CDR3 region has 14 residues. Germline CDR1 LNHDA, CDR2 SQIVND (reference sequence). V was clipped by 8 bases and J by 0 bases, with 14 bases between them. The CDR3 is CASSKAGYSYEQYF. CDR3 nucleotides: TGTGCCAGTTCGAAAGCCGGCTACTCCTACGAGCAGTACTTC.

This clonotype showed up many times. V is TRBV6-5 and J is TRBJ1-1, with 7 bases matching TRBD1. J gave up 5 bases and V 4 bases, and 10 bases lay outside the gene matches. The CDR3 is made up of 15 amino acids. Germline V gene sequence: CDR1 MNHEY, CDR2 SVGAGI. The CDR3 loop reads CASSFPSTGTTEAFF. The CDR3 nucleotides are TGTGCCAGCAGTTTCCCCTCGACAGGGACTACTGAAGCTTTCTTT.

This clonotype showed up just a few times. CDR3 sequence: CASSSRDWVYF. In DNA form, the CDR3 reads TGTGCCAGCAGCAGTCGGGACTGGGTATACTTC. This sequence joins TRBV7-6 and TRBJ2-5, with TRBD2 as a possible D gene (6 bases). V lost 5 bases to trimming and J lost 14 bases, with 15 bases between them. The germline gives CDR1 SGHVS, CDR2 FNYEAQ. The CDR3 runs 11 residues.

This clonotype was seen at least ten times. V gene TRBV2 combines with J gene TRBJ2-2; 12 bases are a match to TRBD2. J lost 5 bases, V lost 7 bases, and 8 bases had no gene match. Germline V gene sequence: CDR1 SNHLY, CDR2 FYNNEI. CDR3 length equals 16 residues. The CDR3 here is CASIGLAGTSTGELFF. The CDR3 bases are TGTGCCAGCATTGGACTAGCGGGGACGTCGACCGGGGAGCTGTTTTTT.